Below, 31 T cell receptor beta chains from the same sample are listed, as sequenced in a study of T cells in Graves' hyperthyroidism and ophthalmopathy. Amplification of TCR beta CDR3 regions used RNA as the template. TCR CDR3 regions were first amplified by RT-PCR with HTBI primers. TCRdb re-analysed the multiplex PCR reads in MiXCR, keeping a single row per CDR3 protein. This sample yields over 350,000 distinct CDR3 sequences, of which less than 20% are seen a single time; 35% to 45% belongs to the top ten. The sample comprised blood. The receptors here all came from a man younger than 35 with Graves' ophthalmopathy.

There are a few counts of this clonotype. This chain links TRBV20-1 with TRBJ2-1; D is possibly TRBD1 (5 bases). V was cut by 3 bases and J by 3 bases, with 9 bases left in between. Germline V lookup: CDR1 DFQATT, CDR2 SNEGSKA (reference sequence). CDR3 size: 13 residues. The CDR3 DNA follows: TGCAGTGCTAGGGACGACAGCTACAATGAGCAGTTCTTC. It is translated as CSARDDSYNEQFF.

At least ten counts were recorded for this clonotype. Here the CDR3 reads CSAPQYQGVWFEQYF. CDR3 nucleotide sequence: TGCAGTGCGCCACAATATCAGGGGGTTTGGTTCGAGCAGTACTTC. The chain uses TRBV20-1 and TRBJ2-7, with 7 bases that match TRBD1. In germline, CDR1 is DFQATT, CDR2 SNEGSKA (reference sequence). This CDR3 is built from 15 residues. The trim removed 6 bases at V and 6 bases at J, leaving 17 bases unmatched.

This chain uses TRBV16 with TRBJ1-2; D is perhaps TRBD1 (5 bases). Germline loops: CDR1 KGHSY, CDR2 FQNENV. The CDR3 covers 16 residues. Trimming took 0 bases from V and 6 from J, leaving 17 bases between them. CDR3 in amino acids: CASSQSSGKVRDGYTF. DNA of the CDR3: TGTGCCAGCAGCCAATCTTCAGGGAAAGTAAGAGATGGCTACACCTTC.

Ten or more counts support this clonotype. This chain uses TRBV3-1 with TRBJ2-7, with D possibly TRBD1 on 6 matching bases. CDR1 is LGHDT and CDR2 is YNNKEL in the germline V gene (reference sequence). This CDR3 is built from 13 residues. V was pared by 4 bases and J by 4 bases, with 11 bases between. The CDR3 region is CASSPGTKYEQYF. The CDR3 DNA reads as TGTGCCAGCAGCCCCGGGACAAAATACGAGCAGTACTTC.

V is TRBV15 and J is TRBJ1-2; D unclear. Trimming removed 0 bases from V and 5 bases from J, with 7 bases in between. CDR3 length: 13 amino acids. Germline loops: CDR1 LNHNV, CDR2 YYDKDF (reference sequence). CDR3 in amino acids: CATSRETHYGYTF. CDR3 nucleotides: TGTGCCACCAGCAGAGAAACACATTATGGCTACACCTTC.

This clonotype was recorded at least ten times. V usage is TRBV3-1 and J usage is TRBJ1-5, with unresolved D. The length of the CDR3 is 15 residues. The V and J ends lost 1 base and 5 bases respectively, with 12 bases between them. In germline, CDR1 is LGHDT, CDR2 YNNKEL (reference sequence). The CDR3 loop is CASSQAPGEYQPQHF. The CDR3 DNA reads as TGTGCCAGCAGCCAAGCCCCGGGCGAATATCAGCCCCAGCATTTT.

V is TRBV28 and J is TRBJ1-1; no firm D call. Trimming removed 10 bases at V and 1 base at J, with 16 bases between. Looked up from germline, CDR1 is MDHEN and CDR2 is SYDVKM. The CDR3 length is 14 residues. The CDR3 here is CATTVEGRNTEAFF. CDR3 nucleotides: TGTGCCACCACCGTAGAGGGAAGGAACACTGAAGCTTTCTTT.

A remark on this clonotype: The germline gene is not matched at one end of the junction; a read error may be the cause. V is TRBV4-1 and J is TRBJ1-5, with no clear D. Germline assignment: CDR1 MGHRA and CDR2 YSYEKL. CDR3 length: 15 amino acids. The CDR3 region is CASGQVPGSNQPQHF. The CDR3, as DNA: TGCGCCAGCGGCCAAGTACCCGGATCCAATCAGCCCCAGCATTTT.

This clonotype was seen ten or more times. V gene TRBV20-1 combines with J gene TRBJ2-1; 8 positions match TRBD2. V trimming: 6 bases; J trimming: 3 bases; junction bases outside the gene matches: 4. There are 13 residues in the CDR3. Germline lookup yields CDR1 DFQATT and CDR2 SNEGSKA (reference sequence). CDR3 amino acids: CSAVSGGYNEQFF. CDR3 coding DNA: TGCAGTGCCGTCAGCGGGGGCTACAATGAGCAGTTCTTC.

This clonotype was seen a handful of times. The J gene is TRBJ2-3, the V gene TRBV28; D is undetermined. This CDR3 is built from 15 residues. Trimming took off 2 bases at V and 0 bases at J, with 9 bases between the two ends. Germline assignment: CDR1 MDHEN and CDR2 SYDVKM. CDR3 amino acids: CASSLQVGSTDTQYF. The CDR3 DNA is TGTGCCAGCAGTTTACAGGTCGGAAGCACAGATACGCAGTATTTT. Combining the CDR3 with reference TRBV28 and TRBJ2-3 gives the whole variable domain DVKVTQSSRYLVKRTGEKVFLECVQDMDHENMFWYRQDPGLGLRLIYFSYDVKMKEKGDIPEGYSVSREKKERFSLILESASTNQTSMYLCASSLQVGSTDTQYFGPGTRLTVL.

This clonotype was found a few times. The V gene is TRBV12-3 or TRBV12-4, the J gene TRBJ1-3; maybe TRBD1 (5 bases). The CDR3 totals 16 residues. V was shortened by 3 bases and J by 2 bases, with 14 bases between the two germline ends. The CDR3 bases are TGTGCCAGCAGTTTGTATTCGGTAGGGGCTGGAAACACCATATATTTT. It is translated as CASSLYSVGAGNTIYF.

A remark on this clonotype: A read error may explain this, as a much larger clone is one base away. The chain combines TRBV24-1 with TRBJ2-7; D uncertain. Germline V gene sequence: CDR1 KGHDR, CDR2 SFDVKD. This CDR3 has 15 residues. Trimming shortened V by 0 bases and J by 7 bases, and 15 bases separated the two germline ends. CDR3 nucleotide sequence: TGTGCCACCAGTGATTTGCGGACGGTGTCTGATGAGCAGTACTTC. Translated: CATSDLRTVSDEQYF.

This clonotype was seen repeatedly, ten times or more. The chain joins TRBV20-1 to TRBJ1-1; no firm D call. This CDR3 has 10 residues. The germline V gene has CDR1 DFQATT and CDR2 SNEGSKA (reference sequence). V lost 6 bases, J lost 3 bases, and 5 bases lay in between. CDR3 loop: CSAEYTEAFF. The CDR3 nucleotides are TGCAGTGCGGAGTACACTGAAGCTTTCTTT.

The chain has TRBV28 and TRBJ2-1; D ambiguous. Germline loops: CDR1 MDHEN, CDR2 SYDVKM. With 8 bases removed from V and 4 bases from J, the gap between germline ends came to 12 bases. This CDR3 spans 13 amino acids. As DNA, the CDR3 is TGTGCCAGCCTGGGCACTCCTTACAATGAGCAGTTCTTC. Translated, it gives CASLGTPYNEQFF.

This clonotype appeared a few times. The chain combines TRBV18 with TRBJ2-1; 11 nucleotides line up with TRBD2. Looked up from germline, CDR1 is KGHSH and CDR2 is LQKENI. The CDR3 loop spans 17 amino acids. V dropped 3 bases and J dropped 6; count of bases not matched to a gene: 10. CDR3 DNA: TGTGCCAGCTCACCGACTTTAGCGGGGGGGCGATTCAATGAGCAGTTCTTC. It specifies CASSPTLAGGRFNEQFF. Supplemented by reference TRBV18 and TRBJ2-1, the full variable domain reads NAGVMQNPRHLVRRRGQEARLRCSPMKGHSHVYWYRQLPEEGLKFMVYLQKENIIDESGMPKERFSAEFPKEGPSILRIQQVVRGDSAAYFCASSPTLAGGRFNEQFFGPGTRLTVL.

This chain's CDR3 is CASSAQLDNEQFF. The CDR3 DNA reads TGTGCCAGCTCAGCACAGTTAGACAATGAGCAGTTCTTC. This chain joins TRBV18 and TRBJ2-1; D is unclear. Trimming stripped 5 bases from V and 5 bases from J, with 10 bases between. The CDR3 is made up of 13 amino acids. The germline gives CDR1 KGHSH, CDR2 LQKENI.

This clonotype was picked up a small number of times. V is TRBV7-9 and J is TRBJ2-5, with 11 bases fitting TRBD2. The CDR3 is 16 amino acids. Germline CDR1 reads SEHNR; CDR2 reads FQNEAQ (reference sequence). V gave up 5 bases and J gave up 2 bases; unmatched junction bases: 7. DNA for the CDR3: TGTGCCAGCAGCCGACTACTAGCGGGGGAACAAGAGACCCAGTACTTC. This sequence encodes CASSRLLAGEQETQYF.

This clonotype was seen at least ten times. The chain uses TRBV2 and TRBJ2-7; 8 bases fit TRBD1. The CDR3 sequence is 15 residues long. The V gene end was trimmed by 5 bases and the J gene end by 0 bases; junction bases not matched to a gene: 6. The germline V gene encodes CDR1 SNHLY and CDR2 FYNNEI. Written as DNA, the CDR3 is TGTGCCAGCAGTACCGACAGGGGTGGCTCCTACGAGCAGTACTTC. This translates into CASSTDRGGSYEQYF.

This clonotype was seen at least ten times. The chain has TRBV7-6 and TRBJ1-2; no clear D gene. CDR3 length equals 13 residues. V dropped 1 base and J dropped 8 bases, with 11 bases sitting between them. The germline V gene has CDR1 SGHVS and CDR2 FNYEAQ. The CDR3 loop is CASSLGAAKGYTF. The CDR3 coding sequence is TGTGCCAGCAGCTTAGGGGCAGCTAAAGGCTACACCTTC.

The chain's CDR3 is CASSFSGPLNTEAFF. For the CDR3, the DNA is TGTGCCAGCAGTTTCTCCGGGCCCCTGAACACTGAAGCTTTCTTT. The chain joins TRBV12-3 or TRBV12-4 to TRBJ1-1; unclear D gene. V was pared by 3 bases and J by 0 bases, with 11 bases between. The length of the CDR3 is 15 residues.

The rearrangement links TRBV20-1 to TRBJ2-1; perhaps D is TRBD1 or TRBD2 (6 bases each). CDR3 size: 15 residues. Trimming took off 3 bases at V and 2 bases at J, with 14 bases between the two ends. The V gene's germline CDR1 is DFQATT and CDR2 SNEGSKA (reference sequence). CDR3 in DNA: TGCAGTGCTAGTGGAACGGGGGCCACCTACAATGAGCAGTTCTTC. Protein product: CSASGTGATYNEQFF.

This clonotype turned up a few times. The rearrangement joins TRBV5-4 to TRBJ2-3; D is perhaps TRBD2 (5 bases). The V end was cut by 4 bases, the J end by 2 bases, with 11 bases between. The V gene's germline CDR1 is SGHNT and CDR2 YYREEE (reference sequence). This CDR3 contains 14 residues. Written as DNA, the CDR3 is TGTGCCAGCAGCCCGGACTCTGCCACAGATACGCAGTATTTT. Protein: CASSPDSATDTQYF. Full variable domain (remainder filled in from reference TRBV5-4 and TRBJ2-3): ETGVTQSPTHLIKTRGQQVTLRCSSQSGHNTVSWYQQALGQGPQFIFQYYREEENGRGNFPPRFSGLQFPNYSSELNVNALELDDSALYLCASSPDSATDTQYFGPGTRLTVL.

The chain is built from TRBV5-6 and TRBJ2-5, with D maybe TRBD2 (7 bases). Trimming shortened V by 4 bases and J by 5 bases, and 21 bases separated the two germline ends. The CDR3 length is 16 residues. Germline CDR1 reads SGHDT; CDR2 reads YYEEEE. Here the CDR3 reads CASSPGLGGRLETQYF. The CDR3 DNA sequence: TGTGCCAGCAGCCCCGGACTCGGGGGGCGCCTTGAGACCCAGTACTTC. The full variable domain, rest sourced from reference TRBV5-6 and TRBJ2-5, is DAGVTQSPTHLIKTRGQQVTLRCSPKSGHDTVSWYQQALGQGPQFIFQYYEEEERQRGNFPDRFSGHQFPNYSSELNVNALLLGDSALYLCASSPGLGGRLETQYFGPGTRLLVL.

This clonotype was detected many times. J is TRBJ1-2 and V is TRBV12-3 or TRBV12-4; possible D gene TRBD1, 6 bases. Trimming cost V 8 bases and J 6 bases, with 13 bases left between them. This CDR3 has 12 residues. CDR3 residues: CASRGAEDGYTF. Written as DNA, the CDR3 is TGTGCCAGCCGGGGGGCAGAGGATGGCTACACCTTC.

The table lists this clonotype with many counts. The V call is TRBV2, the J call TRBJ2-5; TRBD1 might be the D (6 bases). Germline assignment: CDR1 SNHLY and CDR2 FYNNEI. The CDR3 length is 16 residues. Trimming pared 7 bases from V and 5 bases from J, leaving 23 bases between. CDR3 protein: CASIPGELGSIETQYF. DNA for the CDR3: TGTGCCAGCATTCCAGGGGAATTGGGGTCCATCGAGACCCAGTACTTC.

This clonotype appeared many times. This chain uses TRBV12-3 or TRBV12-4 with TRBJ1-2, with D perhaps matching TRBD1 (6 bases). The CDR3 contains 15 residues. Trimming left V 5 bases short and J 1 base short, with 14 bases between. CDR3 region: CASSNLGTNNYGYTF. The CDR3 DNA follows: TGTGCCAGCAGTAACCTCGGGACAAATAACTATGGCTACACCTTC.

This clonotype was seen many times. This chain joins TRBV7-9 and TRBJ1-4; TRBD1 is a possible D gene (6 bases). From germline, CDR1 is SEHNR and CDR2 FQNEAQ (reference sequence). V was cut by 5 bases and J by 5 bases, with 9 bases left in between. The CDR3 is made up of 13 amino acids. The CDR3 nucleotides are TGTGCCAGCAGCCGGGACACGAATGAAAAACTGTTTTTT. The encoded protein is CASSRDTNEKLFF.

The chain employs TRBV20-1 and TRBJ2-7; 7 positions agree with TRBD1. The CDR3 runs to 14 residues. Trimming cost V 6 bases and J 1 base; bases outside gene matches: 9. Germline lookup yields CDR1 DFQATT and CDR2 SNEGSKA (reference sequence). The CDR3 nucleotides are TGCAGTGCCAGTTGGGCAGGGGGTTCCTACGAGCAGTACTTC. It translates to CSASWAGGSYEQYF.

The CDR3 DNA follows: TGTGCCAGCAGCACCCAACCCCCAACTAGCGGGGGGGCCGATACGCAGTATTTT. It translates to CASSTQPPTSGGADTQYF. V and J are TRBV2 and TRBJ2-3; 13 bases align to TRBD2. The CDR3 totals 18 residues. V lost 6 bases and J lost 6; bases outside the gene matches: 15. From germline, CDR1 is SNHLY and CDR2 FYNNEI.

V gene TRBV27 combines with J gene TRBJ1-5; D call uncertain. The V end was cut by 3 bases, the J end by 7 bases, with 10 bases between. CDR1 and CDR2 from the germline V gene are MNHEY and SMNVEV (reference sequence). The CDR3 sequence is 13 residues long. The CDR3 DNA reads as TGTGCCAGCAGTTTCCTGGTGTCCCAGCCCCAGCATTTT. Translation: CASSFLVSQPQHF.

This clonotype has more than one count but fewer than ten. V gene TRBV19 combines with J gene TRBJ1-5; 7 bases align to TRBD1. V shed 4 bases and J 6 bases; nucleotides not matched to a gene: 6. CDR3 length: 14 residues. Looked up from germline, CDR1 is LNHDA and CDR2 is SQIVND (reference sequence). The CDR3 nucleotides are TGTGCCAGTAGTAGCCAGGGGGAAGGTCAGCCCCAGCATTTT. As protein: CASSSQGEGQPQHF.